This entry lists 5 T cell receptor beta chains sequenced from one sample in a study of shared clonotypes between healthy human individuals (TCRdb year 2020). The library was obtained by the immunoSEQ multiplex PCR assay. Not all clones reach the TCRdb copy of this immuneACCESS table, which keeps in-frame sequences only. Checked studies attribute under half of the gap to unresolved V genes and leave the rest unexplained. The sample data list around 1.4 million clones, and less than 99% of these were observed just once. Over 0.3% of the sample comes from the top ten. Sequenced input: naive CD4+ T cells sorted from blood. The meaning of the sample's cell subset or site label: CD45RA+ positively selected. The receptors here all came from a man aged 25-45 years in good health.

The chain recombines TRBV5-1 with TRBJ1-2; D is unclear. This CDR3 region has 14 residues. Germline-derived CDR1 and CDR2 are SGHRS and YFSETQ. Trimming left V 4 bases short and J 8 bases short, with 18 bases between. Here the CDR3 DNA reads TGCGCCAGCAGCCCGAGTGGCGTGCTGGGCGGCTACACCTTC. Residues: CASSPSGVLGGYTF.

This chain connects TRBV2 to TRBJ2-5, with 9 positions matching TRBD1. Germline loops: CDR1 SNHLY, CDR2 FYNNEI. This CDR3 comprises 13 residues. After removal of 5 bases from V and 4 bases from J, the junction contained 2 bases not matched to a gene. In DNA form, the CDR3 reads TGTGCCAGCAGTACGGGACAGGGAGAGACCCAGTACTTC. Amino acid sequence: CASSTGQGETQYF.

This chain links TRBV9 with TRBJ2-6; no clear D. This CDR3 spans 17 amino acids. Trimming shortened V by 4 bases and J by 0 bases, and 14 bases separated the two germline ends. Germline CDR1 reads SGDLS; CDR2 reads YYNGEE. The CDR3 reads CASSPRAVSSGANVLTF. The CDR3 nucleotides are TGTGCCAGCAGCCCCCGGGCAGTCTCCTCTGGGGCCAACGTCCTGACTTTC.

As DNA, the CDR3 is TGTGCCAGCAGCTTTGCTAGTCGCAATGAGCAGTTCTTC. Its translation: CASSFASRNEQFF. J is TRBJ2-1 and V is TRBV5-4; D not resolved. CDR1 and CDR2 (germline): SGHNT, YYREEE (reference sequence). Trimming pared 2 bases from V and 6 bases from J, leaving 9 bases between. This CDR3 has 13 residues.

This sequence joins TRBV5-1 and TRBJ2-7; 9 bases are shared with TRBD1. The germline CDR1 and CDR2 sequences are SGHRS and YFSETQ. The CDR3 is 15 amino acids. J lost 3 bases, V lost 0 bases, and 4 bases had no gene match. In DNA form, the CDR3 reads TGCGCCAGCAGCTTGGTTGGGACAGGGAACTACGAGCAGTACTTC. Protein: CASSLVGTGNYEQYF.